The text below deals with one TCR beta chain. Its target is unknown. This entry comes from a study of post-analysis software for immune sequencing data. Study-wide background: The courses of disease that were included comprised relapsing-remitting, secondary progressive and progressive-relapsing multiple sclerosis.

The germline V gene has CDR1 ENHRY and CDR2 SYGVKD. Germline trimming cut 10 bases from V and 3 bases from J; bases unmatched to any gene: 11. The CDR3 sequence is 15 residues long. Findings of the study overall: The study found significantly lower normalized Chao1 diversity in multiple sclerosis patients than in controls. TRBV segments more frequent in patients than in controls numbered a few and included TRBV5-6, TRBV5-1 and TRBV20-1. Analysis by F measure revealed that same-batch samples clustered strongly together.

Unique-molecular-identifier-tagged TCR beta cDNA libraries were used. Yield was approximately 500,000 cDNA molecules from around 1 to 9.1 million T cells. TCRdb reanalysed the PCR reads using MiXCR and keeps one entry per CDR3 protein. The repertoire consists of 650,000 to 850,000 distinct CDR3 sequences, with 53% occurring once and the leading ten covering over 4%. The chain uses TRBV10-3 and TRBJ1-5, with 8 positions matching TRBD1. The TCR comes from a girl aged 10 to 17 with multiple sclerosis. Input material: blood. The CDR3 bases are TGTGCCACCAGACAGGGGTCGGTTGACAATCAGCCCCAGCATTTT. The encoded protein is CATRQGSVDNQPQHF.